This TCR beta chain came from a study of blood T cell repertoires in COVID-19. V trimming: 1 base; J trimming: 3 bases; junction bases outside the gene matches: 2. CDR3 length: 15 amino acids. CDR1 MGHRA and CDR2 YSYEKL come from the germline V gene. The protocol was immunoSEQ multiplex PCR, while the TCRdb copy is restricted to in-frame clones and leaves out a portion. This table holds some 150,000 clones, roughly 84% found once. Material for sequencing was peripheral blood. The origin of this receptor is a man between 60 and 75 years old with COVID-19, enrolled during active disease. The chain is built from TRBV4-1 and TRBJ2-1, with 8 bases fitting TRBD2. CDR3 coding DNA: TGCGCCAGCAGCCAAGGTAGCGGGGTCTACAATGAGCAGTTCTTC. This gives the protein CASSQGSGVYNEQFF.